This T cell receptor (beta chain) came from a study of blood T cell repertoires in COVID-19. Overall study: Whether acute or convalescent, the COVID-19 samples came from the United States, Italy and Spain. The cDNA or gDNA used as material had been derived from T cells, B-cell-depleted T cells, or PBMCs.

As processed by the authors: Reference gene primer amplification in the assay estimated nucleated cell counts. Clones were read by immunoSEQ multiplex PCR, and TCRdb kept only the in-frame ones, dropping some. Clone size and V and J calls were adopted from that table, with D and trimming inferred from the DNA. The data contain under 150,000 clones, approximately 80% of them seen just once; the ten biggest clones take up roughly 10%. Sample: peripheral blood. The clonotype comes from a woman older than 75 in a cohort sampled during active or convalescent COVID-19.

In DNA, the CDR3 is TGTGCCAGCAGTTACGAACCGGACAGCCTCTATGGCTACACCTTC. Translated, it gives CASSYEPDSLYGYTF. The chain recombines TRBV6-2 or TRBV6-3 with TRBJ1-2; D may be TRBD1 (6 bases). V gave up 2 bases and J gave up 4 bases, with 14 bases separating them. Looked up from germline, CDR1 is MNHEY and CDR2 is SVGEGT. This CDR3 has 15 residues.